This entry concerns a single TCR beta chain. Via MiXCR, TCRdb re-called the 5' RACE reads, giving one row per CDR3 protein. The data show a few hundred thousand distinct CDR3 sequences, 5.5% to 8.5% seen once. The sample belongs to a study of T cells after yellow fever vaccination. This CDR3 spans 17 amino acids. Per germline, CDR1 MNHEY and CDR2 SVGAGI. The junction had 8 bases not matched to a gene; V was cut back by 2 bases and J by 4 bases. The clonotype originates from a man aged 30 to 45 who received the YFV17D yellow fever vaccine. The sequenced sample was CD4+ T cells sorted from PBMCs, obtained on the day of the yellow fever booster vaccination. The gene calls are TRBV6-5 and TRBJ2-1; 10 bases fit TRBD2. This chain's CDR3 is CASSYNFLAGGYNEQFF. As DNA, the CDR3 is TGTGCCAGCAGTTACAATTTCTTAGCGGGAGGTTACAATGAGCAGTTCTTC.